This TCR beta chain derives from a study of blood T cell repertoires in COVID-19. As for the study in general: Sources were T cells, B-cell-depleted T cells, or PBMCs; the material itself was cDNA or gDNA.

Trimming removed 1 base from V and 4 bases from J, with 13 bases in between. Germline V gene data show CDR1 as LGHDT and CDR2 as YNNKEL (reference sequence). The CDR3 is 15 amino acids. In the authors' methods: The authors estimated nucleated cell counts from reference gene primer amplification. Libraries were prepared by immunoSEQ multiplex PCR; TCRdb keeps only in-frame clonotypes and omits some of them. V and J calls and clone size are copied from that table; D and trimming were computed from the DNA. The sample includes 300,000 to 450,000 clones, about 87% seen only once; the top ten take approximately 2.4%.

The genes are TRBV3-1 (or the pseudogene TRBV3-2) and TRBJ1-1; D is ambiguous. The sequence was collected from a woman in her fifties or sixties with COVID-19, enrolled during active disease. Sequenced: peripheral blood. The CDR3 is CASSQGAGGTTEAFF. The CDR3 DNA sequence: TGTGCCAGCAGCCAAGGGGCGGGTGGTACCACTGAAGCTTTCTTT.